This passage covers 27 T cell receptor beta chains from one sample sequenced in a study of T cell repertoires in cytomegalovirus infection (dated by TCRdb to between 2019 and 2020). The listed sequencing device is Illumina HiSeq 1500. TCRdb passed the public sequencing reads through fastp at Q25 and MiXCR, retaining productive beta sequences. Duplicate CDR3 protein sequences are folded into a single record with the most common DNA and genes. This sample comprises about 740,000 distinct CDR3 sequences, 35% to 45% of them detected only once. The ten largest clones add up to 2.8% of the sample. The sequencing input was PBMCs. These TCRs come from a human donor in good health (CMV status not recorded). Some clones in this sample may be carry-over from other donors' samples.

The V and J genes are TRBV5-4 and TRBJ2-2; TRBD2 matches at 8 bases. Trimming took 4 bases from V and 6 from J; bases not matched to a gene: 11. The germline CDR1 and CDR2 sequences are SGHNT and YYREEE (reference sequence). The CDR3 totals 16 residues. The CDR3 sequence: CASSASVERGSGELFF. In DNA, the CDR3 is TGTGCCAGCAGCGCCTCGGTGGAGCGGGGGTCCGGGGAGCTGTTTTTT.

This clonotype was seen only a few times. This rearrangement joins TRBV7-3 to TRBJ2-5, with 7 bases that match TRBD2. The CDR3 runs to 13 residues. Germline values: CDR1 SGHTA, CDR2 FQGTGA. The J segment lost 5 bases and the V segment lost 5 bases, leaving 5 bases of the junction unmatched. The CDR3 nucleotides are TGTGCCAGCAGCGTCATGGGGGGGGAGACCCAGTACTTC. It translates to CASSVMGGETQYF.

This clonotype was seen many times. V is TRBV7-2 and J is TRBJ2-5; 9 positions match TRBD2. Trimming at V came to 5 bases and at J to 5 bases, leaving 9 bases not matched to a gene. Per the germline V gene, CDR1 is SGHTA and CDR2 is FQGNSA. This CDR3 spans 15 amino acids. CDR3 loop: CASSPKRTSVETQYF. DNA of the CDR3: TGTGCCAGCAGCCCAAAAAGGACTAGCGTTGAGACCCAGTACTTC.

In regard to this clonotype: At one of its ends the junction is not consistent with the germline gene, which may arise from a read error. The rearrangement links TRBV7-2 to TRBJ1-2; possible D gene TRBD1, 6 bases. The CDR3 is 15 amino acids. Looked up from germline, CDR1 is SGHTA and CDR2 is FQGNSA. DNA for the CDR3: TGTGACAGCAGCTTAGCCCAGGGGTGGGACTATGGCTACACCTTC. It yields the protein CDSSLAQGWDYGYTF.

The chain carries TRBV10-3 and TRBJ1-1, with D perhaps matching TRBD1 (5 bases). The V end lost 0 bases, the J end lost 1 base, and 9 bases lay between the germline ends. Germline V gene sequence: CDR1 ENHRY, CDR2 SYGVKD. The CDR3 is made up of 15 amino acids. The CDR3 bases are TGTGCCATCAGTGAGTCCTCAGGGTGGAACACTGAAGCTTTCTTT. This sequence encodes CAISESSGWNTEAFF.

V is TRBV5-5 and J is TRBJ1-4, with D possibly TRBD1 on 5 matching bases. Germline V gene data show CDR1 as SGHKS and CDR2 as YYEKEE (reference sequence). The CDR3 length is 13 residues. V lost 8 bases, J lost 5 bases, and 13 bases lay in between. The CDR3 reads CARRHRPNEKLFF. CDR3 DNA sequence: TGTGCCAGGAGGCACAGGCCGAATGAAAAACTGTTTTTT. Based on the CDR3 plus reference TRBV5-5 and TRBJ1-4, the full variable domain is DAGVTQSPTHLIKTRGQQVTLRCSPISGHKSVSWYQQVLGQGPQFIFQYYEKEERGRGNFPDRFSARQFPNYSSELNVNALLLGDSALYLCARRHRPNEKLFFGSGTQLSVL.

The chain has TRBV30 and TRBJ2-1; D not resolved. The CDR3 is made up of 14 amino acids. Germline values: CDR1 GTSNPN, CDR2 SVGIG (reference sequence). The V end was cut by 0 bases, the J end by 6 bases, with 12 bases between. CDR3 DNA sequence: TGTGCCTGGAGTGTACACCGGACCTCCAATGAGCAGTTCTTC. Translated: CAWSVHRTSNEQFF.

As for this clonotype: The junction and the germline gene differ at one end; a read error may be behind it. The V call is TRBV20-1, the J call TRBJ1-2; TRBD1 aligns across 7 bases. This CDR3 has 17 amino acids. Germline V gene data show CDR1 as DFQATT and CDR2 as SNEGSKA (reference sequence). This CDR3 reads CSARYPSPSTGLFGHTF. CDR3 in DNA: TGCAGTGCTCGTTACCCCTCTCCCTCGACAGGGTTATTTGGCCACACCTTC.

This clonotype was found once. V is TRBV12-3 or TRBV12-4 and J is TRBJ1-5; 9 positions agree with TRBD1. V shed 4 bases, J shed 8 bases, and the junction held 12 bases outside the gene matches. The CDR3 runs 16 residues. CDR3 in amino acids: CASSSLGTGRIKPQHF. The CDR3 DNA reads TGTGCCAGCAGTTCTCTCGGGACAGGGAGAATCAAGCCCCAGCATTTT.

The genes are TRBV7-8 and TRBJ1-1, with D tentatively TRBD1 (5 bases). Trimming took 5 bases from V and 0 from J, leaving 13 bases between them. Germline-derived CDR1 and CDR2 are SGHVS and FQNEAQ. The CDR3 is 15 residues long. The CDR3 DNA follows: TGTGCCAGCAGCGCCAGACAGCAAATGAACACTGAAGCTTTCTTT. Protein sequence: CASSARQQMNTEAFF.

V is TRBV28 and J is TRBJ2-1; D is perhaps TRBD2 (6 bases). The CDR3 contains 15 residues. Trimming stripped 6 bases from V and 0 bases from J, with 12 bases between. Germline loops: CDR1 MDHEN, CDR2 SYDVKM. The CDR3 is CASSPPGSSYNEQFF. CDR3 coding DNA: TGTGCCAGCAGCCCCCCCGGGAGCTCCTACAATGAGCAGTTCTTC. The variable domain in full, completed from reference TRBV28 and TRBJ2-1, reads DVKVTQSSRYLVKRTGEKVFLECVQDMDHENMFWYRQDPGLGLRLIYFSYDVKMKEKGDIPEGYSVSREKKERFSLILESASTNQTSMYLCASSPPGSSYNEQFFGPGTRLTVL.

The genes are TRBV12-3 or TRBV12-4 and TRBJ2-1; 8 bases line up with TRBD1. V trimming: 6 bases; J trimming: 4 bases; junction bases outside the gene matches: 2. The length of the CDR3 is 13 residues. CDR3 in DNA: TGTGCCAGCAGCCGGACAGGGTACAATGAGCAGTTCTTC. This codes for CASSRTGYNEQFF.

The chain employs TRBV28 and TRBJ1-2, with 9 bases aligning to TRBD1. CDR1 is MDHEN, CDR2 SYDVKM, per germline. The CDR3 sequence is 18 residues long. V shed 6 bases, J shed 4 bases, and the junction held 18 bases outside the gene matches. CDR3 amino acids: CASSPPPRQGVRGYGYTF. The CDR3 region has the DNA TGTGCCAGCAGCCCCCCCCCCCGACAGGGGGTTAGGGGCTATGGCTACACCTTC.

This clonotype was seen only a few times. The rearrangement links TRBV7-8 to TRBJ2-4, with 9 bases lining up with TRBD1. The junction had 4 bases not matched to a gene; V was cut back by 1 base and J by 0 bases. Germline CDR1 SGHVS, CDR2 FQNEAQ. There are 17 residues in the CDR3. CDR3: CASSLVRTGVAKNIQYF. CDR3 bases: TGTGCCAGCAGCTTAGTACGGACAGGGGTAGCCAAAAACATTCAGTACTTC.

The chain recombines TRBV25-1 with TRBJ2-3; no firm D call. The V end was cut by 4 bases, the J end by 5 bases, with 19 bases between. CDR3 length: 16 amino acids. Germline loops: CDR1 MGHDK, CDR2 SYGVNS. In nucleotides, the CDR3 is TGTGCCAGCAGTGGGCCCGGGCCATCAAGTCAAGATACGCAGTATTTT. It specifies CASSGPGPSSQDTQYF.

This chain links TRBV27 with TRBJ2-7; 14 nucleotides align to TRBD2. Per germline, CDR1 MNHEY and CDR2 SMNVEV (reference sequence). Trimming cost V 3 bases and J 6 bases; bases outside gene matches: 7. The CDR3 contains 16 residues. CDR3 nucleotide sequence: TGTGCCAGCAGTTTCCTCGGACTAGCGGGAGGAGGCGAGCAGTACTTC. Amino acids: CASSFLGLAGGGEQYF.

This clonotype was detected a few times. The chain recombines TRBV7-9 with TRBJ2-3, with 9 positions matching TRBD2. CDR1 is SEHNR, CDR2 FQNEAQ, per germline (reference sequence). The CDR3 loop spans 16 amino acids. With 5 bases clipped from V and 2 bases from J, the junction kept 8 bases outside the gene matches. The CDR3 sequence: CASSPTSGRATDTQYF. The CDR3 DNA follows: TGTGCCAGCAGCCCCACTAGCGGGCGTGCCACAGATACGCAGTATTTT. The full variable domain, rest sourced from reference TRBV7-9 and TRBJ2-3, is DTGVSQNPRHKITKRGQNVTFRCDPISEHNRLYWYRQTLGQGPEFLTYFQNEAQLEKSRLLSDRFSAERPKGSFSTLEIQRTEQGDSAMYLCASSPTSGRATDTQYFGPGTRLTVL.

The chain links TRBV28 to TRBJ1-1, with D hard to call. This CDR3 has 12 amino acids. Trimming shortened V by 9 bases and J by 5 bases, and 13 bases separated the two germline ends. Looked up from germline, CDR1 is MDHEN and CDR2 is SYDVKM. DNA of the CDR3: TGTGCCAGTACGATCAAAAGGACTGAAGCTTTCTTT. This translates into CASTIKRTEAFF.

This chain uses TRBV19 with TRBJ2-6; D is uncertain. The CDR3 spans 14 residues. V dropped 10 bases and J dropped 0 bases, with 10 bases sitting between them. The germline gives CDR1 LNHDA, CDR2 SQIVND (reference sequence). The DNA of the CDR3 is TGTGCCACTGGACCGAACTCTGGGGCCAACGTCCTGACTTTC. Its translation is CATGPNSGANVLTF. Drawing the rest from reference TRBV19 and TRBJ2-6, the complete variable domain is DGGITQSPKYLFRKEGQNVTLSCEQNLNHDAMYWYRQDPGQGLRLIYYSQIVNDFQKGDIAEGYSVSREKKESFPLTVTSAQKNPTAFYLCATGPNSGANVLTFGAGSRLTVL.

This clonotype was seen a handful of times. CDR3 DNA: TGCAGTGCTAGAGATCCAAAGCGGGGGTCCCCCTACGAGCAGTACTTC. It translates to CSARDPKRGSPYEQYF. The chain uses TRBV20-1 and TRBJ2-7, with 8 bases that match TRBD2. Looked up from germline, CDR1 is DFQATT and CDR2 is SNEGSKA (reference sequence). J lost 2 bases, V lost 0 bases, and 9 bases had no gene match. This CDR3 spans 16 amino acids.

This chain uses TRBV28 with TRBJ2-7, with 8 bases that match TRBD1. J was trimmed by 0 bases and V by 6 bases; bases with no gene match: 10. Germline assignment: CDR1 MDHEN and CDR2 SYDVKM. The CDR3 contains 16 residues. The CDR3 loop is CASSTTRQGPSYEQYF. The CDR3 nucleotides are TGTGCCAGCAGCACCACCCGACAGGGGCCCTCCTACGAGCAGTACTTC. Filled out from reference TRBV28 and TRBJ2-7, the complete variable domain reads DVKVTQSSRYLVKRTGEKVFLECVQDMDHENMFWYRQDPGLGLRLIYFSYDVKMKEKGDIPEGYSVSREKKERFSLILESASTNQTSMYLCASSTTRQGPSYEQYFGPGTRLTVT.

The chain combines TRBV20-1 with TRBJ2-7; D is perhaps TRBD1 (5 bases). Trimming took 1 base from V and 3 from J, leaving 13 bases between them. In germline, CDR1 is DFQATT, CDR2 SNEGSKA (reference sequence). The CDR3 extends over 14 amino acids. This chain's CDR3 is CSARGGVRVYEQYF. Here the CDR3 DNA reads TGCAGTGCTAGAGGTGGAGTCAGGGTCTACGAGCAGTACTTC.

This chain connects TRBV11-2 to TRBJ2-1, with 7 positions matching TRBD2. V was pared by 5 bases and J by 7 bases, with 20 bases of the junction left unmatched. CDR3 length: 18 residues. Looked up from germline, CDR1 is SGHAT and CDR2 is FQNNGV. The CDR3 DNA sequence: TGTGCCAGCAGCCTACAAAACCCCGTGCGCGGGGGAGTAAATGAGCAGTTCTTC. Residues: CASSLQNPVRGGVNEQFF.

The V and J genes are TRBV28 and TRBJ1-5; tentatively, D is TRBD1 (5 bases). Germline CDR1 is MDHEN and CDR2 is SYDVKM. Trimming took 7 bases from V and 7 from J, leaving 17 bases between them. The CDR3 runs 14 residues. The CDR3, as DNA: TGTGCCAGCAAAGAAGGCAGGGAGGGGCAGCCCCAGCATTTT. Amino acid sequence: CASKEGREGQPQHF. The full variable domain, its missing parts supplied by reference TRBV28 and TRBJ1-5, is DVKVTQSSRYLVKRTGEKVFLECVQDMDHENMFWYRQDPGLGLRLIYFSYDVKMKEKGDIPEGYSVSREKKERFSLILESASTNQTSMYLCASKEGREGQPQHFGDGTRLSIL.

This clonotype was detected only once. One base away lies a much larger clone, so this may be a sequencing read error. V gene TRBV28 combines with J gene TRBJ1-2, with D unclear. Germline loops: CDR1 MDHEN, CDR2 SYDVKM. The CDR3 totals 12 residues. The CDR3 nucleotides read TGTGTCAGCACCTCGGCAAACCATGGCTACACCTTC. Residues: CVSTSANHGYTF.

The rearrangement uses TRBV9 and TRBJ1-2, with D maybe TRBD1 (6 bases). CDR1 and CDR2 (germline): SGDLS, YYNGEE. The ends were cut back, 0 bases at V and 5 bases at J, with 11 bases in the middle. The CDR3 is 14 amino acids. The DNA for the CDR3 is TGTGCCAGCAGCGTAGATGGAACAGGGTATGGCTACACCTTC. It specifies CASSVDGTGYGYTF. The variable domain in full, with the rest retrieved from reference TRBV9 and TRBJ1-2, is DSGVTQTPKHLITATGQRVTLRCSPRSGDLSVYWYQQSLDQGLQFLIQYYNGEERAKGNILERFSAQQFPDLHSELNLSSLELGDSALYFCASSVDGTGYGYTFGSGTRLTVV.

This clonotype was counted only a few times. This sequence joins TRBV3-1 and TRBJ2-3; 9 bases fit TRBD2. This CDR3 comprises 17 residues. Germline lookup yields CDR1 LGHDT and CDR2 YNNKEL (reference sequence). Trimming at V came to 4 bases and at J to 2 bases, leaving 10 bases not matched to a gene. CDR3 DNA sequence: TGTGCCAGCAGCCCCTATAGGGGACTAGCTTACACAGATACGCAGTATTTT. Translated, it gives CASSPYRGLAYTDTQYF.